The 31 T cell receptor beta chains listed next were all sequenced from one sample in a study of somatic mutations in cytotoxic T cells in rheumatoid arthritis. Generated by immunoSEQ multiplex PCR, the TCRdb table keeps only in-frame clones and is missing some. The table lists about 6,400 clones, approximately 67% of them singletons. The sample comprised CD8+ T cells sorted from blood. Receptor source: a woman aged 45-65 years in good health.

The CDR3 here is CASSPPSSGGGELFF. The CDR3 DNA reads TGTGCCAGCAGCCCCCCTTCCAGCGGAGGGGGGGAGCTGTTTTTT. This sequence joins TRBV4-2 and TRBJ2-2, with D possibly matching TRBD2 (6 bases). CDR1 is LGHNA, CDR2 YNFKEQ, per germline. Trimming stripped 4 bases from V and 8 bases from J, with 17 bases between. CDR3 length: 15 residues.

The gene calls are TRBV6-6 and TRBJ2-5, with D unclear. The germline V and J ends were trimmed by 10 bases and 4 bases, with 13 bases remaining between them. Germline V lookup: CDR1 MNHNY, CDR2 SVGAGI (reference sequence). The CDR3 is made up of 12 amino acids. CDR3 bases: TGTGCCACTGGCCTAGGCGCAGAGACCCAGTACTTC. As protein: CATGLGAETQYF.

The table lists this clone with a few counts. The J gene is TRBJ1-1, the V gene TRBV9; D might be TRBD1 (5 bases). V was clipped by 4 bases and J by 5 bases, with 15 bases between them. CDR3 length: 14 amino acids. Germline V CDR1 and CDR2: SGDLS, YYNGEE. DNA for the CDR3: TGTGCCAGCAGCCTTTGGGGGGTTGAGACTGAAGCTTTCTTT. This translates into CASSLWGVETEAFF.

The genes are TRBV6-4 and TRBJ2-3; 12 bases line up with TRBD2. The ends lost 3 bases at V and 5 bases at J; junction bases unmatched: 6. CDR3 length equals 16 residues. Germline V gene lookup returns CDR1 MRHNA and CDR2 SNTAGT. The CDR3 is CASSEASGGAVDTQYF. The CDR3 coding sequence is TGTGCCAGCAGTGAGGCTAGCGGGGGGGCCGTAGATACGCAGTATTTT.

The J gene is TRBJ1-2, the V gene TRBV7-8; the D gene is possibly TRBD1 (6 bases). Germline loops: CDR1 SGHVS, CDR2 FQNEAQ. V shed 4 bases and J shed 8 bases, with 23 bases lying between them. This CDR3 is built from 16 residues. In DNA, the CDR3 is TGTGCCAGCAGCTCAGACACAGGGATCAGCCATGGAGGCTACACCTTC. This sequence encodes CASSSDTGISHGGYTF.

The J gene is TRBJ2-1, the V gene TRBV27; 7 bases are a match to TRBD1. There are 12 residues in the CDR3. With 4 bases clipped from V and 6 bases from J, the junction kept 0 bases outside the gene matches. Germline loops: CDR1 MNHEY, CDR2 SMNVEV (reference sequence). The CDR3 DNA sequence: TGTGCCAGCAGTTGGGACAGCAATGAGCAGTTCTTC. Translated: CASSWDSNEQFF.

With respect to this clone: Other DNA sequences within the sample encode an identical CDR3. The chain employs TRBV6-5 and TRBJ1-2, with 8 bases lining up with TRBD1. This CDR3 has 14 amino acids. The V and J ends lost 5 bases and 7 bases, in that order; junction bases with no gene match: 9. Germline V CDR1 and CDR2: MNHEY, SVGAGI. CDR3 nucleotides: TGTGCCAGCAGTCCATCCCAGGGGGCCGGTGGCTACACCTTC. Its translation: CASSPSQGAGGYTF.

This chain connects TRBV7-9 to TRBJ2-3; 10 positions match TRBD2. Trimming cost V 6 bases and J 2 bases; bases outside gene matches: 8. There are 16 residues in the CDR3. Germline V gene data show CDR1 as SEHNR and CDR2 as FQNEAQ (reference sequence). The CDR3 spells CASSPPSGSFTDTQYF. CDR3 in DNA: TGTGCCAGCAGTCCACCTAGCGGGAGCTTCACAGATACGCAGTATTTT.

J is TRBJ2-1 and V is TRBV9; D is unresolved. Germline loops: CDR1 SGDLS, CDR2 YYNGEE. V was shortened by 0 bases and J by 0 bases, with 10 bases between the two germline ends. CDR3 length: 16 amino acids. Written as DNA, the CDR3 is TGTGCCAGCAGCGTAGATGCGGCCAGCTCCTACAATGAGCAGTTCTTC. This encodes CASSVDAASSYNEQFF.

This clone was counted a few times. For the CDR3, the DNA is TGTGCCAGCAGCGTAGCCGGGGGGGGGTCCTACGAGCAGTACTTC. Its translation: CASSVAGGGSYEQYF. The chain couples TRBV27 to TRBJ2-7, with TRBD2 identical over 8 bases. Unmatched junction bases numbered 8, after V lost 6 bases and J lost 1 base. The CDR3 length is 15 residues. Looked up from germline, CDR1 is MNHEY and CDR2 is SMNVEV (reference sequence).

The count of this clone is one. The genes are TRBV18 and TRBJ1-1; 8 nucleotides align to TRBD1. Losses at the gene ends were 0 bases for V and 6 bases for J; bases not matched to a gene: 9. This CDR3 comprises 16 residues. In germline, CDR1 is KGHSH, CDR2 LQKENI. The CDR3 nucleotides read TGTGCCAGCTCACCACCCGGACAGGGCGGTGGCCCTGAAGCTTTCTTT. It yields the protein CASSPPGQGGGPEAFF.

The sample holds one count of this clone. The chain employs TRBV11-3 and TRBJ1-6, with TRBD1 matching over 8 bases. The CDR3 is made up of 15 amino acids. The trim removed 5 bases at V and 9 bases at J, leaving 9 bases unmatched. Germline CDR1 is SGHNT and CDR2 is YENEEA. The DNA of the CDR3 is TGTGCCAGCAGCCCTCCCCAGGGGGCTATTTCACCCCTCCACTTT. This gives the protein CASSPPQGAISPLHF.

The V gene is TRBV7-2, the J gene TRBJ2-1; D not certain. This CDR3 contains 13 residues. V lost 2 bases and J 3 bases, leaving 5 bases between the germline ends. In germline, CDR1 is SGHTA, CDR2 FQGNSA. The CDR3 region has the DNA TGTGCCAGCAGCTTAAGCTACTACAATGAGCAGTTCTTC. Translation: CASSLSYYNEQFF.

This chain joins TRBV4-1 and TRBJ2-3, with D uncertain. V shed 2 bases and J shed 4 bases, with 10 bases lying between them. This CDR3 region has 14 residues. CDR1 and CDR2 (germline): MGHRA, YSYEKL. In DNA, the CDR3 is TGCGCCAGCAGCCAAAATAGAGCGTCAGATACGCAGTATTTT. Protein: CASSQNRASDTQYF.

This chain connects TRBV5-8 to TRBJ2-6; D unclear. Trimming removed 7 bases at V and 5 bases at J, with 22 bases between. The CDR3 sequence is 17 residues long. CDR1 and CDR2 from the germline V gene are SGHTS and YDEGEE. The CDR3 sequence: CASQLTHTQSRANVLTF. CDR3 nucleotides: TGTGCCAGCCAATTGACTCACACACAAAGTCGGGCCAACGTCCTGACTTTC.

The chain couples TRBV10-3 to TRBJ1-2; 7 nucleotides align to TRBD1. CDR1 and CDR2 from the germline V gene are ENHRY and SYGVKD. J gave up 8 bases and V 5 bases, and 8 bases lay outside the gene matches. The CDR3 is 13 residues long. The CDR3 coding sequence is TGTGCCATCAGTTCAGACAGGGCAGGCGGCTACACCTTC. Amino acids: CAISSDRAGGYTF.

V usage is TRBV9 and J usage is TRBJ1-2, with D tentatively TRBD1 (6 bases). The ends were cut back, 2 bases at V and 5 bases at J, with 13 bases in the middle. CDR3 length: 14 amino acids. Germline loops: CDR1 SGDLS, CDR2 YYNGEE. The DNA for the CDR3 is TGTGCCAGCAGCGTTGGAGGGGGGGGGTATGGCTACACCTTC. It yields the protein CASSVGGGGYGYTF. The full variable domain, rest sourced from reference TRBV9 and TRBJ1-2, is DSGVTQTPKHLITATGQRVTLRCSPRSGDLSVYWYQQSLDQGLQFLIQYYNGEERAKGNILERFSAQQFPDLHSELNLSSLELGDSALYFCASSVGGGGYGYTFGSGTRLTVV.

The CDR3 nucleotides are TGTGCCAGCAGCTTCGACAGAAGCACAGATACGCAGTATTTT. Its translation: CASSFDRSTDTQYF. The chain employs TRBV11-2 and TRBJ2-3, with D possibly being TRBD1 (5 bases). Between the trimmed V and J ends, which lost 3 bases and 0 bases, there was a span of 7 bases. The CDR3 runs to 14 residues. Germline V CDR1 and CDR2: SGHAT, FQNNGV.

This clone is medium-sized by share. V usage is TRBV14 and J usage is TRBJ1-1; 8 positions agree with TRBD1. The CDR3 has 16 residues. Germline CDR1 reads SGHDN; CDR2 reads FVKESK. With V trimmed by 4 bases and J by 1 base, 8 bases remained unmatched. The CDR3 sequence: CASSLAGTGWNTEAFF. CDR3 bases: TGTGCCAGCAGCCTCGCCGGGACAGGATGGAACACTGAAGCTTTCTTT.

The rearrangement uses TRBV6-1 and TRBJ2-2, with TRBD2 matching 11 bases. CDR1 and CDR2 from the germline V gene are MNHNS and SASEGT. The CDR3 covers 15 residues. J lost 6 bases, V lost 4 bases, and 4 bases had no gene match. As DNA, the CDR3 is TGTGCCAGCAGTGCACTTAGCGGGGGGGCCGGGGAGCTGTTTTTT. Its protein is CASSALSGGAGELFF.

The chain recombines TRBV18 with TRBJ2-3; weak D call: TRBD1 (6 bases). The germline V gene encodes CDR1 KGHSH and CDR2 LQKENI. The V end lost 0 bases, the J end lost 3 bases, and 13 bases lay between the germline ends. The CDR3 loop spans 16 amino acids. The CDR3 coding sequence is TGTGCCAGCTCACCACCCACAGGGTTGAGAACAGATACGCAGTATTTT. Translation gives CASSPPTGLRTDTQYF.

The chain links TRBV27 to TRBJ2-1; unclear D gene. V was trimmed by 5 bases and J by 6 bases, leaving 8 bases between them. The CDR3 runs to 12 residues. Germline loops: CDR1 MNHEY, CDR2 SMNVEV (reference sequence). The CDR3 region is CASSRLGNEQFF. The DNA of the CDR3 is TGTGCCAGCAGTCGACTCGGCAATGAGCAGTTCTTC.

This sequence joins TRBV2 and TRBJ2-7; weak D call: TRBD1 (6 bases). Between the trimmed V and J ends, which lost 7 bases and 1 base, there was a span of 8 bases. Per the germline V gene, CDR1 is SNHLY and CDR2 is FYNNEI. The CDR3 is 12 residues long. The CDR3 bases are TGTGCCAGCACGGACAGATCCTACGAGCAGTACTTC. Translation gives CASTDRSYEQYF.

The chain has TRBV27 and TRBJ1-1; 7 positions match TRBD1. The V gene's germline CDR1 is MNHEY and CDR2 SMNVEV (reference sequence). Losses at the gene ends were 5 bases for V and 0 bases for J; bases not matched to a gene: 6. The CDR3 totals 15 residues. DNA of the CDR3: TGTGCCAGCAGTGCCGGGACAGCTGTGAACACTGAAGCTTTCTTT. Residues: CASSAGTAVNTEAFF.

This clone was counted between two and nine times. The chain links TRBV6-1 to TRBJ1-1; tentatively, D is TRBD1 (6 bases). The CDR3 runs 13 residues. V was clipped by 7 bases and J by 1 base, with 10 bases between them. Germline CDR1 is MNHNS and CDR2 is SASEGT. The CDR3 protein is CASNNRENTEAFF. CDR3 DNA sequence: TGTGCCAGCAACAACAGGGAGAACACTGAAGCTTTCTTT.

The V and J genes are TRBV6-4 and TRBJ2-3; D unclear. This CDR3 is 13 amino acids long. Deletions cut 6 bases from V and 2 bases from J, with 9 bases between. The germline V gene encodes CDR1 MRHNA and CDR2 SNTAGT. CDR3: CASSPNPTDTQYF. As DNA, the CDR3 is TGTGCCAGCAGCCCAAATCCCACAGATACGCAGTATTTT.

The chain's CDR3 is CASSLVVAGSTDTQYF. For the CDR3, the DNA is TGTGCCAGCAGCTTAGTAGTGGCAGGGAGCACAGATACGCAGTATTTT. The chain combines TRBV7-6 with TRBJ2-3; weak D call: TRBD1 (5 bases). CDR1 is SGHVS and CDR2 is FNYEAQ in the germline V gene. Trimming removed 1 base from V and 0 bases from J, with 11 bases in between. This CDR3 has 16 residues.

The genes are TRBV7-8 and TRBJ1-1; 11 bases are a match to TRBD1. The CDR3 contains 17 residues. Germline CDR1 is SGHVS and CDR2 is FQNEAQ. The J segment lost 3 bases and the V segment lost 3 bases, leaving 9 bases of the junction unmatched. CDR3 residues: CASSFRTGGVFHTEAFF. In DNA form, the CDR3 reads TGTGCCAGCAGCTTTAGGACAGGGGGCGTCTTTCACACTGAAGCTTTCTTT. The full variable domain, in which reference TRBV7-8 and TRBJ1-1 provide the parts outside the CDR3, is GAGVSQSPRYKVAKRGQDVALRCDPISGHVSLFWYQQALGQGPEFLTYFQNEAQLDKSGLPSDRFFAERPEGSVSTLKIQRTQQEDSAVYLCASSFRTGGVFHTEAFFGQGTRLTVV.

The chain recombines TRBV11-2 with TRBJ2-5; possible D gene TRBD2, 7 bases. This CDR3 region has 15 residues. V was clipped by 2 bases and J by 14 bases, with 24 bases between them. Germline V gene sequence: CDR1 SGHAT, CDR2 FQNNGV. In DNA form, the CDR3 reads TGTGCCAGCAGCTTACCCGGGGGCGGGGGCTGGGGAGACTACTTC. Translating it yields CASSLPGGGGWGDYF.

The CDR3 protein is CASRWARELFF. In nucleotides, the CDR3 is TGTGCCAGCAGATGGGCCCGGGAGCTGTTTTTT. The rearrangement uses TRBV7-2 and TRBJ2-2; no reliable D call. Per the germline V gene, CDR1 is SGHTA and CDR2 is FQGNSA. V shed 6 bases and J shed 9 bases, with 8 bases lying between them. The CDR3 has 11 amino acids.

This clone came up once. The chain has TRBV2 and TRBJ1-2; the D is unclear. V was cut by 2 bases and J by 7 bases, with 8 bases left in between. This CDR3 has 12 residues. Germline V gene data show CDR1 as SNHLY and CDR2 as FYNNEI. CDR3 amino acids: CASSEYSGGYTF. CDR3 nucleotide sequence: TGTGCCAGCAGTGAATACTCGGGTGGCTACACCTTC.